The clone carrying this T cell receptor (beta chain) was observed a handful of times. The sample belongs to a study of early T cells in non-severe SARS-CoV-2 infection. TCRdb analysed the 5' RACE reads with MiXCR anew, one entry per CDR3 protein. The sample lists 33,000 or so distinct CDR3 sequences, about 5% seen once, with 7.6% in the top ten. The germline V gene encodes CDR1 SGHVS and CDR2 FNYEAQ. The CDR3 is 16 amino acids. V shed 1 base and J shed 5 bases, with 15 bases lying between them. Sequenced input: whole blood. The chain has TRBV7-6 and TRBJ2-1; D is uncertain. This sequence was found in an adult who was a healthcare worker with PCR-confirmed SARS-CoV-2 infection or an uninfected control (not recorded which). This CDR3 is CASSLVGPKGHNEQFF. In DNA, the CDR3 is TGTGCCAGCAGCTTAGTAGGACCAAAAGGCCACAATGAGCAGTTCTTC.